These T cell receptor beta chains were read from a single sample in a study of T cells after yellow fever vaccination. TCRdb re-called the 5' RACE reads through MiXCR, storing one row per CDR3 protein. This sample has under 300,000 distinct CDR3 sequences, with 13% found just once. Sequencing was performed on CD4+ T cells sorted from PBMCs, taken 45 days after the yellow fever booster vaccination. These receptor sequences come from a man in his thirties or forties who received the YFV17D yellow fever vaccine. CDR3s leave out the opening cysteine and the closing phenylalanine or tryptophan. A D gene is named only where the DNA matches it firmly.

d_call	cdr3_length	v_call	j_call	cdr3_aa
.	13	TRBV5-1	TRBJ2-6	ASSSQPSGANVLT
.	11	TRBV9	TRBJ1-2	ASSAGTSGGYT
.	10	TRBV6-5	TRBJ2-3	ASSQNADTQY
.	11	TRBV25-1	TRBJ2-5	ASSPRRGETQY
.	12	TRBV5-1	TRBJ1-4	ASSSGVTNEKLF
.	13	TRBV7-9	TRBJ2-6	ASSRQRWGANVLT
.	13	TRBV5-1	TRBJ1-1	ASSLAGVQNTEAF
TRBD2	13	TRBV4-3	TRBJ2-1	ASSQGSSGLFEQF
TRBD1	14	TRBV6-2/TRBV6-3	TRBJ2-4	ASSSRVQGANWVQY
.	14	TRBV20-1	TRBJ2-1	SLPVGGGEVYNEQF
.	12	TRBV5-1	TRBJ2-5	ASGARGEQETQY
TRBD2	13	TRBV20-1	TRBJ2-2	SGVDSGMGAGELF
.	14	TRBV20-1	TRBJ1-3	SARDAGGNSGNTIY
.	14	TRBV5-1	TRBJ2-5	ASSQDGTLEGETQY
TRBD2	14	TRBV10-3	TRBJ2-7	AISEGASGSSYEQY
.	12	TRBV7-8	TRBJ1-1	ASSLALQNTEAF
TRBD2	13	TRBV20-1	TRBJ2-1	SARSTSGGGVVQF
.	13	TRBV7-2	TRBJ2-1	ASSTLAISYNEQF
.	14	TRBV9	TRBJ2-2	ASSLSIARNTGELF
.	12	TRBV5-1	TRBJ2-7	ASSLVPRDFEQY
.	11	TRBV5-1	TRBJ2-7	ASSHPERTPQY
.	11	TRBV29-1	TRBJ1-2	SVEKQGSNGYT
TRBD1	11	TRBV29-1	TRBJ2-5	SAMGQGEETQY
TRBD2	14	TRBV4-2	TRBJ2-1	ASSQDALAGIASVF
.	11	TRBV2	TRBJ2-7	ADPSTGYYEQY
TRBD1	11	TRBV20-1	TRBJ1-2	SALGQGARGYT
.	13	TRBV5-1	TRBJ1-1	ASSLDVGPRTEAF
TRBD2	12	TRBV7-2	TRBJ2-7	ASSPGTSFHEQY
TRBD1	13	TRBV4-1	TRBJ1-4	ASSQTGTANEKLF
.	10	TRBV27	TRBJ2-1	VSYLVSHEQF
.	11	TRBV4-3	TRBJ2-5	ASSPRMGETQY
.	12	TRBV20-1	TRBJ2-3	SAEQGGGTDTQY
TRBD2	12	TRBV30	TRBJ2-7	AWSKVAGSYEQY
.	12	TRBV7-2	TRBJ1-5	ASSLSLGLQPQH
TRBD2	13	TRBV5-5	TRBJ2-7	ASSASTSGFYEQY
.	12	TRBV5-1	TRBJ2-7	ASSLEISSGEQY
.	13	TRBV7-2	TRBJ1-2	ASTFPPGFNYGYT
.	12	TRBV4-3	TRBJ2-1	ASGTSGLYNEQF
.	12	TRBV20-1	TRBJ2-1	SARPSGYWNEQF
.	9	TRBV25-1	TRBJ2-7	ASRRANEQY
TRBD2	11	TRBV12-3/TRBV12-4	TRBJ2-3	ASISGRTDTQY
.	10	TRBV7-2	TRBJ2-7	ASSLQWYEQY
.	12	TRBV4-3	TRBJ2-2	ASSQVANTGELF
.	10	TRBV5-6	TRBJ2-7	ASSLLSLEQY
.	8	TRBV28	TRBJ2-7	ASGPYEQY
.	10	TRBV20-1	TRBJ2-5	SARYSQETQY
TRBD2	12	TRBV6-1	TRBJ2-7	ASSPPGGWSEQY
.	13	TRBV18	TRBJ2-7	ASAITGTGAYEQY
.	9	TRBV2	TRBJ2-3	ASSVADTQY
TRBD1	12	TRBV6-1	TRBJ2-3	ASSAGQYTDTQY
.	11	TRBV29-1	TRBJ2-7	SVSRGESREQY
TRBD1	12	TRBV5-1	TRBJ2-1	ASNPGQGLDEQF
.	12	TRBV4-2	TRBJ2-7	ASSQSRVVPEQY
TRBD1	11	TRBV28	TRBJ2-5	ASSLGQEETQY
TRBD1	12	TRBV9	TRBJ2-4	ASSPGQGWNIQY
TRBD2	13	TRBV20-1	TRBJ2-1	SALSGTSGRNEQF
.	12	TRBV3-1	TRBJ2-1	ASSQGLQGNEQF
.	17	TRBV9	TRBJ2-3	ASSEGQRDYSSSTDTQY
.	13	TRBV19	TRBJ2-7	ASSDKGTYTYEQY